This T cell receptor beta chain was recorded in a study of T cells in Graves' hyperthyroidism and ophthalmopathy. Authors of the study amplified TCR beta CDR3 regions from RNA transcripts. First-round RT-PCR of the TCR CDR3 relied on the HTBI primer set. In TCRdb, the multiplex PCR reads were re-called with MiXCR into one record per CDR3 protein. The data hold about 370,000 distinct CDR3 sequences, with about 16% observed a single time. From germline, CDR1 is DFQATT and CDR2 SNEGSKA (reference sequence). The CDR3 spans 16 residues. V trimming: 3 bases; J trimming: 7 bases; junction bases outside the gene matches: 11.

The sequencing input was blood. This clonotype was sampled from a woman aged 55-70 years with Graves' ophthalmopathy. The gene calls are TRBV20-1 and TRBJ2-7, with 14 positions matching TRBD2. The CDR3 spells CSASTARLAGGREQYF. The CDR3, as DNA: TGCAGTGCTAGCACAGCCAGACTAGCGGGAGGGAGAGAGCAGTACTTC.